The text below deals with one TCR beta chain. The table lists this clone with a count of one. This clone's antigen is unknown. No much larger clonotype is one base removed from it; base qualities were not supplied. V and J are truncated by 4 bases and 3 bases respectively, leaving an intervening sequence of 10 bases. The CDR3 has 13 amino acids, counting the end cysteine and phenylalanine. The kept DNA is CDR3 alone, 39 bases in frame from the first base. CDR1 and CDR2 are drawn from the germline V gene (reference sequence): GTSNPN, SVGIG. The entry originates in a study of technical replicates of blood from several donors (TCRdb year 2017). The protocol used for the library was the immunoSEQ multiplex PCR assay. This is the immuneACCESS table as TCRdb keeps it, with only in-frame sequences that have V and J called. A part of the clones is gone; compared with another copy, unresolved V genes explain less than half, and the rest is unexplained. Present in this sample are roughly 80,000 clones, 93% of which were seen just once. The ten largest make up 0.41% of the sample.

The receptor was derived from a human donor in good health. The chain joins TRBV30 to TRBJ2-1; the D segment cannot be called with confidence. Input material: T cells isolated from PBMCs. The nucleotides are TGTGCCTGGAACCAGAAGTTCTACAATGAGCAGTTCTTC. Translated, this gives CAWNQKFYNEQFF. Beyond the CDR3, the reference TRBV30 and TRBJ2-1 genes provide the residues; the full variable domain reads: SQTIHQWPATLVQPVGSPLSLECTVEGTSNPNLYWYRQAAGRGLQLLFYSVGIGQISSEVPQNLSASRPQDRQFILSSKKLLLSDSGFYLCAWNQKFYNEQFFGPGTRLTVL.